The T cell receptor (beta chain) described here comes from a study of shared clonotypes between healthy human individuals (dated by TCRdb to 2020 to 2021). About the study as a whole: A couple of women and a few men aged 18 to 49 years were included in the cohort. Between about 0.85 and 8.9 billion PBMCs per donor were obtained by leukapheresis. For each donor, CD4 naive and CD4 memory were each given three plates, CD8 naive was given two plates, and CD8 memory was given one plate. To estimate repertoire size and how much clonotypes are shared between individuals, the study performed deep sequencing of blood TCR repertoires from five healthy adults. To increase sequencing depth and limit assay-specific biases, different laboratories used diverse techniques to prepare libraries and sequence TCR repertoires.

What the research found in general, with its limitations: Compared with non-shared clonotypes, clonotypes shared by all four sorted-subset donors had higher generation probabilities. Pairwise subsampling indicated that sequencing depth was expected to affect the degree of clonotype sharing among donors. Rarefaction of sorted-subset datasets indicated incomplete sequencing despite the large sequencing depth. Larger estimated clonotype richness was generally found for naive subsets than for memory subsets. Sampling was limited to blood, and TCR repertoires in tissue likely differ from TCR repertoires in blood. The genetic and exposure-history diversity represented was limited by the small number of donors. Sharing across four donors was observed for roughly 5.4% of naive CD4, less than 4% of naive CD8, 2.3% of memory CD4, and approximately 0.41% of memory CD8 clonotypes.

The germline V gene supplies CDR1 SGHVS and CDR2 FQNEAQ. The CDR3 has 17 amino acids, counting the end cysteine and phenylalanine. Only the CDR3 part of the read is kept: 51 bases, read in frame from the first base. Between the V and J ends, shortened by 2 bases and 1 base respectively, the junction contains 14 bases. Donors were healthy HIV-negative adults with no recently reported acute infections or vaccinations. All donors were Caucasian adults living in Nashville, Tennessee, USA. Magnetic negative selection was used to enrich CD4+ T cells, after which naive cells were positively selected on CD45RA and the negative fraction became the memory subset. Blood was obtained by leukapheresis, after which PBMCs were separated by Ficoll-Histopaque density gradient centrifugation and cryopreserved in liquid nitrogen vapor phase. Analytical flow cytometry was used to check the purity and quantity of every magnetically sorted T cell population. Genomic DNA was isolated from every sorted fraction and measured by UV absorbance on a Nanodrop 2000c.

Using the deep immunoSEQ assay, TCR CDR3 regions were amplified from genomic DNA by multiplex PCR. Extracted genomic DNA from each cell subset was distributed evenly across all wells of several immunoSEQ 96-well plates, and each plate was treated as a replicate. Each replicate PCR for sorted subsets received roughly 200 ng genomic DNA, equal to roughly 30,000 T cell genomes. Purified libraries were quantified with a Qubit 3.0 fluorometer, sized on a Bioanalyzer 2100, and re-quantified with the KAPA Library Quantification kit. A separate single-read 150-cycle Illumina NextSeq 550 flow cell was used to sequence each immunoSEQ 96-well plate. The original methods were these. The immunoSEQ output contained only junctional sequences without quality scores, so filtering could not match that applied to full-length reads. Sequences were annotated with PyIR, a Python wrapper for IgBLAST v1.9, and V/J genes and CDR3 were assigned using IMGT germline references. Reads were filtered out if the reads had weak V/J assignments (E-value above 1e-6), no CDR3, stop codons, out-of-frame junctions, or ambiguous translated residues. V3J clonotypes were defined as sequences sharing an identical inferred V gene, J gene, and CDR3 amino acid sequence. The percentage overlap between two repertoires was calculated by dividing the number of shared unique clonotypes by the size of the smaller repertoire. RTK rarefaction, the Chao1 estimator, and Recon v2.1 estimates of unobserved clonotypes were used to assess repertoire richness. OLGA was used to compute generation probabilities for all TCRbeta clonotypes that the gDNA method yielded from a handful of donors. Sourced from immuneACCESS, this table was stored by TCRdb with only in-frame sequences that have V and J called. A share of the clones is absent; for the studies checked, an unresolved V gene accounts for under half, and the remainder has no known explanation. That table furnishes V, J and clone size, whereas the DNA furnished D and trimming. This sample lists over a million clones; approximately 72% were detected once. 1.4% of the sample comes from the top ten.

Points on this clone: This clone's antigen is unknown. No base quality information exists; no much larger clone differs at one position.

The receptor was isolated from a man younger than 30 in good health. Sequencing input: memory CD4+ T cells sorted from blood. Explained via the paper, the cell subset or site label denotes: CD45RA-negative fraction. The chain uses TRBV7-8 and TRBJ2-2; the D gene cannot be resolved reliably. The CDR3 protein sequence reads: CASSLSIGVGNTGELFF. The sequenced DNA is TGTGCCAGCAGCTTAAGTATTGGGGTCGGGAACACCGGGGAGCTGTTTTTT.